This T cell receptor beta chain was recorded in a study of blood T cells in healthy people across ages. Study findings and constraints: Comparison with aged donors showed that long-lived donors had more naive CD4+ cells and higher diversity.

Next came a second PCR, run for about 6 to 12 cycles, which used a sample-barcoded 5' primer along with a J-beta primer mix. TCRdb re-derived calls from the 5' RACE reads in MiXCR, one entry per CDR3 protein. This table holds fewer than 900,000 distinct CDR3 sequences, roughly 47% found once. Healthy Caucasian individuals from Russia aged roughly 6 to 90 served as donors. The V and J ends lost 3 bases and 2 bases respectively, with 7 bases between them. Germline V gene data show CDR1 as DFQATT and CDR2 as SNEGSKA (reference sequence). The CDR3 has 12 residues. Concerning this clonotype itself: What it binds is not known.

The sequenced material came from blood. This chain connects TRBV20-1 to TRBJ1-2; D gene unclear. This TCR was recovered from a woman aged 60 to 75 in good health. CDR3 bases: TGCAGTGCTAGCTCCGGGAACTATGGCTACACCTTC. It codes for CSASSGNYGYTF.